This T cell receptor (beta chain) stems from a study of T cell responses to AZD1222 COVID-19 vaccine. Study-wide points: Increased Spike-specific TCR breadth and depth were observed after two AZD1222 doses. Repertoire sampling occurred only after the peak T cell response. Possibly, clonal diversity was underestimated; donors were largely white British and included more females.

To note about this clone: As yet, its antigen is unknown.

Clones were read by immunoSEQ multiplex PCR, and TCRdb kept only the in-frame ones, dropping some. The table records about 90,000 clones, roughly 85% of them present only once. The CDR3 has 18 residues. Trimming removed 3 bases from V and 7 bases from J, with 25 bases in between. Investigators merged groups given second doses at roughly 4 or roughly 12 weeks. This chain connects TRBV23-1 to TRBJ2-1; D gene unclear. TRBV23-1 is identified as an open reading frame with a role that is uncertain. The sequences come from peripheral blood, collected 28 days after the second AZD1222 dose. The sequence came from an adult who received the AZD1222 COVID-19 vaccine. The CDR3 loop is CASSQPRTKEICGNEQFF. Written as DNA, the CDR3 is TGCGCCAGCAGTCAGCCCCGGACGAAGGAGATTTGCGGAAATGAGCAGTTCTTC.